This TCR beta chain was recovered during a study of blood T cell repertoires in COVID-19. The CDR3 is 15 amino acids. The germline V gene encodes CDR1 SGHNT and CDR2 YYREEE (reference sequence). V was clipped by 0 bases and J by 2 bases, with 12 bases between them. Profiling relied on immunoSEQ multiplex PCR, and the TCRdb table lists in-frame clones only, not all of them. The sample has about 190,000 clones, roughly 89% seen once; the top ten hold about 0.66%. Source material: peripheral blood. The receptor was isolated from a man aged 50 or older with acute or convalescent COVID-19. The chain combines TRBV5-4 with TRBJ2-7; D remains unclear. The CDR3, as DNA: TGTGCCAGCAGCTTGGCGCGTGGTTTAACCTACGAGCAGTACTTC. Translation gives CASSLARGLTYEQYF. Combining the CDR3 with reference TRBV5-4 and TRBJ2-7 gives the whole variable domain ETGVTQSPTHLIKTRGQQVTLRCSSQSGHNTVSWYQQALGQGPQFIFQYYREEENGRGNFPPRFSGLQFPNYSSELNVNALELDDSALYLCASSLARGLTYEQYFGPGTRLTVT.